Shown below are 3 T cell receptor beta chains from a single sample sequenced in a study of blood T cell repertoires in COVID-19. Clones were read by immunoSEQ multiplex PCR, and TCRdb kept only the in-frame ones, dropping some. The sample lists fewer than 300,000 clones, 75% to 90% occurring once. The sample comprised peripheral blood. The receptor source for this set is a human donor in a cohort sampled during active COVID-19.

This chain links TRBV6-1 with TRBJ2-7, with D possibly being TRBD2 (6 bases). The V gene's germline CDR1 is MNHNS and CDR2 SASEGT. The V end was cut by 1 base, the J end by 3 bases, with 13 bases between. This CDR3 comprises 15 residues. The DNA for the CDR3 is TGTGCCAGCAGTGAAGTGGTAGGGCGGGGCTACGAGCAGTACTTC. It specifies CASSEVVGRGYEQYF.

The chain carries TRBV11-2 and TRBJ2-5, with 16 bases aligning to TRBD2. The CDR3 has 17 amino acids. Germline CDR1 reads SGHAT; CDR2 reads FQNNGV. Germline trimming cut 5 bases from V and 5 bases from J; bases unmatched to any gene: 8. CDR3 region: CASSAGTSGGAVETQYF. Written as DNA, the CDR3 is TGTGCCAGCAGCGCCGGGACTAGCGGGGGGGCCGTGGAGACCCAGTACTTC.

The rearrangement uses TRBV10-3 and TRBJ1-6; 11 bases are shared with TRBD1. Germline CDR1 and CDR2: ENHRY and SYGVKD. V gave up 6 bases and J gave up 10 bases; unmatched junction bases: 8. The length of the CDR3 is 15 residues. CDR3 protein: CAIRGQGEVRSPLHF. In nucleotides, the CDR3 is TGTGCCATCAGGGGACAGGGGGAGGTGCGGTCACCCCTCCACTTT.